This T cell receptor beta chain was identified in a study of blood T cell repertoires in COVID-19. Study information: There were acute and convalescent COVID-19 samples, and they came from the United States, Italy and Spain. T cells, B-cell-depleted T cells, or PBMCs supplied cDNA or gDNA.

This CDR3 is 15 amino acids long. Germline lookup yields CDR1 MGHRA and CDR2 YSYEKL. Trimming took 0 bases from V and 5 from J; bases not matched to a gene: 6. Some clones are missing from TCRdb's copy, which holds only in-frame ones; the method was immunoSEQ multiplex PCR. In the table there are about 140,000 clones, roughly 89% of which are singletons. This chain joins TRBV4-1 and TRBJ2-7; 8 nucleotides match TRBD1. The source material was peripheral blood. This clonotype originated in a middle-aged woman with acute or convalescent COVID-19. This CDR3 is CASSQDRGLLNEQYF. The CDR3 region has the DNA TGCGCCAGCAGCCAAGACAGGGGGCTGCTGAACGAGCAGTACTTC.